Listed below are T cell receptor beta chains from one sample, sequenced in a study of cytomegalovirus exposure and HLA in healthy donors. TCRdb keeps only in-frame clones here, not all; method: immunoSEQ multiplex PCR. The top ten clones hold 1.5% to 2% of a sample with fewer than 250,000 clones, approximately 79% of them seen once. What was sequenced was PBMCs. These receptors all come from a young woman in good health and CMV-seronegative. Each CDR3 is given with its conserved first and last residue. A D gene is named only where the DNA matches it firmly. Size values are once, few and many counts, or a class for expanded clones, and some rows have none.

TRBJ2-3	NA	NA	TRBV7-9	CASSPDFDTDTQYF	TGTGCCAGCAGCCCGGACTTCGACACAGATACGCAGTATTTT
TRBJ2-3	NA	NA	TRBV6-6	CASSPLRETDTQYF	TGTGCCAGCAGTCCCCTGAGGGAGACAGATACGCAGTATTTT
TRBJ2-2	TRBD1	NA	TRBV12-5	CASGLDRGNTGELFF	TGTGCTAGTGGCCTGGACAGGGGCAACACCGGGGAGCTGTTTTTT
TRBJ1-5	TRBD1	NA	TRBV7-2	CASSSFGTEGNQPQHF	TGTGCCAGCAGCTCCTTCGGGACAGAAGGAAATCAGCCCCAGCATTTT
TRBJ2-5	NA	NA	TRBV10-3	CAISVRQQETQYF	TGTGCCATCAGTGTACGACAGCAAGAGACCCAGTACTTC
TRBJ2-1	NA	once	TRBV14	CASSQDVYNEQFF	TGTGCCAGCAGCCAAGACGTATACAATGAGCAGTTCTTC
TRBJ2-5	NA	NA	TRBV6-5	CASSRASGETQYF	TGTGCCAGCAGTAGGGCCAGCGGGGAGACCCAGTACTTC
TRBJ1-6	NA	NA	TRBV5-7	CASSQRGARSPLHF	TGTGCCAGCAGCCAGCGGGGGGCTCGGTCACCCCTCCACTTT
TRBJ2-7	NA	NA	TRBV27	CASSPRLVTSLEQYF	TGTGCCAGCAGCCCTAGACTAGTTACATCGCTTGAGCAGTACTTC
TRBJ1-5	NA	few	TRBV19	CASSGIAGRSNQPQHF	TGTGCCAGTAGCGGTATTGCAGGCCGAAGCAATCAGCCCCAGCATTTT
TRBJ1-1	NA	NA	TRBV29-1	CSVVKGQGTEAFF	TGCAGCGTTGTCAAGGGGCAGGGCACTGAAGCTTTCTTT
TRBJ1-2	NA	few	TRBV27	CASSLGLPGNYGYTF	TGTGCCAGCAGTTTAGGACTACCAGGGAACTATGGCTACACCTTC
TRBJ2-7	NA	NA	TRBV30	CAWSVWGRYEQYF	TGTGCCTGGAGTGTCTGGGGGCGCTACGAGCAGTACTTC
TRBJ2-7	NA	NA	TRBV2	CASRDGGHGYEQYF	TGTGCCAGCAGGGATGGGGGACACGGCTACGAGCAGTACTTC
TRBJ2-1	NA	NA	TRBV11-2	CASSFRRGGGQYNEQFF	TGTGCCAGCAGCTTTCGGCGTGGGGGAGGTCAATACAATGAGCAGTTCTTC
TRBJ2-2	TRBD2	NA	TRBV6-1	CASIELAGGFTGELFF	TGTGCCAGCATTGAACTAGCGGGGGGTTTCACCGGGGAGCTGTTTTTT